Shown below are 14 T cell receptor beta chains from a single sample sequenced in a study of blood T cells in healthy people across ages. The use of a sample-barcoded 5' primer and a J-beta primer mix characterized a second PCR of roughly 6 to 12 cycles. TCRdb recomputed calls from the 5' RACE reads with MiXCR, one row per CDR3 protein. The data hold fewer than 700,000 distinct CDR3 sequences, with around two fifths observed a single time. The sequenced sample was blood. These TCRs come from a man older than 75 in good health.

This clonotype was detected once. DNA for the CDR3: TGTGCCAGCAGTACCCCGCAAGGCTACAACAATGAGCAGTTCTTC. This encodes CASSTPQGYNNEQFF. The rearrangement joins TRBV6-6 to TRBJ2-1; no clear D gene. The ends were cut back, 5 bases at V and 5 bases at J, with 16 bases in the middle. The CDR3 has 15 amino acids. Germline V gene sequence: CDR1 MNHNY, CDR2 SVGAGI (reference sequence).

This clonotype appeared once. The gene calls are TRBV10-3 and TRBJ1-5; D possibly corresponds to TRBD1 (5 bases). V lost 3 bases, J lost 3 bases, and 12 bases lay in between. The CDR3 spans 15 residues. Germline-derived CDR1 and CDR2 are ENHRY and SYGVKD. The CDR3 bases are TGTGCCATCAGTGATTCCGGGACCGCCAATCAGCCCCAGCATTTT. It specifies CAISDSGTANQPQHF.

As to this clonotype: A much bigger clone sits one base away, suggesting this may be a read error. The chain couples TRBV7-2 to TRBJ1-6; no definite D call. Germline loops: CDR1 SGHTA, CDR2 FQGNSA. Trimming left V 8 bases short and J 6 bases short, with 14 bases between. The CDR3 has 14 residues. In DNA form, the CDR3 reads TGTGCCAGCGGCCCCGAGGTTTTTAATTCACCCCTCCACTTT. Protein sequence: CASGPEVFNSPLHF. Filled out from reference TRBV7-2 and TRBJ1-6, the complete variable domain reads GAGVSQSPSNKVTEKGKDVELRCDPISGHTALYWYRQSLGQGLEFLIYFQGNSAPDKSGLPSDRFSAERTGGSVSTLTIQRTQQEDSAVYLCASGPEVFNSPLHFGNGTRLTVT.

The genes are TRBV4-2 and TRBJ2-7, with D uncertain. The CDR3 has 15 residues. Germline V gene lookup returns CDR1 LGHNA and CDR2 YNFKEQ. V lost 0 bases to trimming and J lost 4 bases, with 13 bases between them. CDR3 loop: CASSQEIGRIYEQYF. The CDR3 DNA follows: TGTGCCAGCAGCCAAGAGATAGGGCGGATATACGAGCAGTACTTC.

This chain joins TRBV18 and TRBJ2-6; D is possibly TRBD1 or TRBD2 (5 bases each). Germline lookup yields CDR1 KGHSH and CDR2 LQKENI. V lost 6 bases to trimming and J lost 13 bases, with 25 bases between them. The CDR3 is 16 residues long. The CDR3 spells CASSLTSYGTEPVLTF. The CDR3 DNA sequence: TGTGCCAGCTCGTTGACCTCGTACGGGACGGAACCGGTCCTGACTTTC.

This clonotype was recorded a few times. V is TRBV20-1 and J is TRBJ1-2, with 7 bases lining up with TRBD1. Trimming at V came to 2 bases and at J to 8 bases, leaving 8 bases not matched to a gene. Germline values: CDR1 DFQATT, CDR2 SNEGSKA (reference sequence). The CDR3 loop spans 13 amino acids. The CDR3 bases are TGCAGTGCTAGATCCGGGACAGCCGTCGGCTACACCTTC. The encoded protein is CSARSGTAVGYTF.

The rearrangement uses TRBV11-2 and TRBJ2-2; D is unresolved. Looked up from germline, CDR1 is SGHAT and CDR2 is FQNNGV. This CDR3 spans 14 amino acids. The V gene lost 3 bases and the J gene lost 5 bases, with 10 bases spanning the gap. The CDR3 region is CASSFSSGTGELFF. The CDR3 nucleotides are TGTGCCAGCAGCTTTTCTAGTGGGACCGGGGAGCTGTTTTTT.

This chain uses TRBV24-1 with TRBJ2-1; TRBD2 aligns across 7 bases. V shed 9 bases, J shed 8 bases, and the junction held 12 bases outside the gene matches. Looked up from germline, CDR1 is KGHDR and CDR2 is SFDVKD. There are 14 residues in the CDR3. CDR3 in DNA: TGTGCCACCCCTCAAGCGGGAATTGGCGATGAGCAGTTCTTC. It is translated as CATPQAGIGDEQFF.

The V gene is TRBV7-2, the J gene TRBJ1-1; D is perhaps TRBD1 (5 bases). CDR1 SGHTA and CDR2 FQGNSA come from the germline V gene. The CDR3 is 14 residues long. V shed 1 base and J shed 3 bases, with 9 bases lying between them. CDR3 in DNA: TGTGCCAGCAGCTTAGGGGGGGTCCACACTGAAGCTTTCTTT. Protein sequence: CASSLGGVHTEAFF.

This clonotype was observed a few times. The chain joins TRBV7-9 to TRBJ2-5, with D perhaps matching TRBD1 (7 bases). Trimming cost V 3 bases and J 2 bases, with 13 bases left between them. This CDR3 comprises 15 residues. Germline loops: CDR1 SEHNR, CDR2 FQNEAQ (reference sequence). CDR3 sequence reads: CASSLAAGQQETQYF. CDR3 in DNA: TGTGCCAGCAGCTTGGCCGCGGGACAGCAAGAGACCCAGTACTTC.

This clonotype was counted between two and nine times. The CDR3 DNA reads as TGCGCCAGCAGCCAAGCACTCGCCCCAAACTATGGCTACACCTTC. Residues: CASSQALAPNYGYTF. The gene calls are TRBV4-1 and TRBJ1-2; D not certain. Trimming pared 1 base from V and 2 bases from J, leaving 11 bases between. Per the germline V gene, CDR1 is MGHRA and CDR2 is YSYEKL. The CDR3 totals 15 residues.

On this clonotype: An end of the junction differs from the germline gene, which may be a read error. The chain employs TRBV29-1 and TRBJ2-1; 7 bases fit TRBD1. This CDR3 has 11 residues. Germline values: CDR1 SQVTM, CDR2 ANQGSEA. The CDR3 DNA sequence: TGCAGCGTTGAAAGGGGGCGCGAGCGGTTCTTC. It translates to CSVERGRERFF.

This clonotype was recorded at least ten times. The chain employs TRBV27 and TRBJ2-1; perhaps TRBD1 as D (6 bases). The CDR3 consists of 16 residues. V lost 6 bases to trimming and J lost 4 bases, with 19 bases between them. Germline V gene sequence: CDR1 MNHEY, CDR2 SMNVEV (reference sequence). CDR3 in amino acids: CASSPKAGQGYNEQFF. CDR3 in DNA: TGTGCCAGCAGCCCCAAGGCGGGCCAGGGGTACAATGAGCAGTTCTTC.

The chain carries TRBV6-2 or TRBV6-3 and TRBJ1-5, with no clear D. V was pared by 7 bases and J by 4 bases, with 8 bases between. There are 12 residues in the CDR3. CDR1 is MNHEY, CDR2 SVGEGT, per germline. This CDR3 reads CASTEGNQPQHF. The CDR3 DNA reads TGTGCCAGCACTGAAGGGAATCAGCCCCAGCATTTT.